This T cell receptor (beta chain) was identified during a study of shared clonotypes between healthy human individuals. About the research overall: The cohort comprised a couple of women and a few men. Their ages spanned 18 to 49 years. Overall study results and limits: Among donors, clonotype sharing was expected to be affected by sequencing depth.

This clone has more than one count but fewer than ten. Its matching antigen is unknown. Produced via immunoSEQ multiplex PCR; TCRdb's table is partial and in-frame only. In the table there are over a million clones, approximately 80% of which are singletons. The germline gives CDR1 SGHAT, CDR2 FQDESV (reference sequence). With 0 bases removed from V and 4 bases from J, the gap between germline ends came to 12 bases. CDR3 length: 15 residues. This TCR derives from a man younger than 35 in good health. Some clones in this sample may be carry-over from other donors' samples. The chain carries TRBV11-1 and TRBJ2-5; D call uncertain. Sequences were obtained from memory CD4+ T cells from PBMCs. Subset in this sample: CD45RA-negative fraction. The CDR3 DNA follows: TGTGCCAGCAGCTTAGCGACGAACGTAGGAGAGACCCAGTACTTC. Encoded protein: CASSLATNVGETQYF.